Reported below is one TCR beta chain. There are a few counts of this clonotype. The clone's antigen remains unknown. No qualities accompany the bases; no much larger clone lies one base away. These data originate in a study of read filtering for tumor transcriptome and immune sequencing (dated by TCRdb to the early 2020s). Regarding the study in general: The cohort had 17 male and roughly 14 female patients with a mean age of roughly 66 years, ranging from about 40 to 85. By revised international staging, 8 patients were R-ISS I, 15 to 20 were R-ISS II and about seven were R-ISS III. After DNase treatment, whole-transcriptome libraries were prepared using the TruSeq RNA Access Library Prep Kit. TCR-region mapped reads per sample ranged from about 4.05 to 11 million with IR-seq versus only about 85 to 1273 with RNA-seq. TCR repertoires obtained by targeted immune repertoire sequencing and by bulk whole-transcriptome sequencing performed on the same bone marrow samples were compared. One of the main goals was to work out a read-filtering strategy for immune repertoire data, in particular whether clonotypes backed by only a single read should be removed. Overall study outcomes, separate from this receptor: In IR-seq, around 80% of clonotypes but 3% to 3.5% of total reads were represented by single-read clonotypes, whereas in RNA-seq, 60% to 75% of clonotypes and around 45% of reads were represented by single-read clonotypes. Clonotypes were captured by IR-seq at much higher depth and more reliably than by RNA-seq, and smaller IR-seq throughput was sufficient for identification of most shared clonotypes. Rather than purified T cells, the sorted CD138-negative fraction was a mixed bone marrow immune population. The correlation between IR-seq and RNA-seq shared clonotype proportions rose when single-read clonotypes were removed.

V loses 7 bases at its end and J loses 7 bases; junction bases beyond the gene matches: 15. As encoded in the germline V gene, CDR1 is SGHVS while CDR2 is FNYEAQ. The CDR3 runs 16 amino acids, cysteine and phenylalanine included. Only CDR3 DNA is held: 48 bases, read in frame from base 1. Bone marrow was sampled from every patient at the time of active disease. Bone marrow mononuclear cells were isolated by Ficoll-Hypaque density gradient centrifugation. Myeloma plasma cells were removed and CD138-negative cells were collected by negative selection after labeling with CD138 magnetic microbeads on a MACS separator. Purity of the isolated cells was checked by flow cytometry on an Attune NxT using CD138 antibodies. Total RNA was extracted using TRIzol reagent and was quantified on a NanoDrop spectrophotometer. Paired RNA-seq and IR-seq were performed on the CD138-negative bone marrow sample of each patient.

The Immunoverse kit was used to build TCR libraries from 400 ng RNA, with molecular barcoded adaptors covering alpha/delta and beta/gamma chains. TCR library preparation used the same RNA that was used for transcriptome sequencing. An Illumina HiSeq 4000 with 2 x 150 cycles was used to sequence the TCR libraries. Turning to the authors' computational methods: MiXCR aligned TCR reads to human V, D, J and C references and assembled the aligned reads into CDR3 clonotypes, with quality filtering and error correction included. The tcR package in R was used for analysis of clonotype counts and gene usage diversity. Raw mapping reads were checked after the RNA-seq reads had been mapped by STAR aligner version 2.5.3a onto the human GRCh37 genome. IR-seq fastq files were randomly downsampled with Seqtk 1.3 to test the effect of sequencing depth on detected clonotypes. TCRdb trimmed public reads at Q25 via fastp, called clones via MiXCR and kept in-frame beta chains. CDR3 protein sequences are deduplicated, and each keeps its most common genes and DNA. The authors' filters were not applied to this entry. The sample yields about 90,000 distinct CDR3 sequences; about 12% were counted once. Of the sample, about 15% falls within the top ten clones.

The chain is encoded by TRBV7-6 joined to TRBJ2-1; 8 of the junction bases match TRBD2. The sequence derives from a donor at least 40 years old with multiple myeloma. What was sequenced was a population of CD138-negative cells sorted from bone marrow. Explained via the paper, the cell subset or site label denotes: bone marrow mononuclear cells depleted of CD138+ plasma/myeloma cells by negative magnetic selection. The CDR3 loop reads CASTKRAGDGGNEQFF. The DNA sequence reads TGTGCCAGCACGAAGAGAGCGGGAGACGGGGGAAATGAGCAGTTCTTC.